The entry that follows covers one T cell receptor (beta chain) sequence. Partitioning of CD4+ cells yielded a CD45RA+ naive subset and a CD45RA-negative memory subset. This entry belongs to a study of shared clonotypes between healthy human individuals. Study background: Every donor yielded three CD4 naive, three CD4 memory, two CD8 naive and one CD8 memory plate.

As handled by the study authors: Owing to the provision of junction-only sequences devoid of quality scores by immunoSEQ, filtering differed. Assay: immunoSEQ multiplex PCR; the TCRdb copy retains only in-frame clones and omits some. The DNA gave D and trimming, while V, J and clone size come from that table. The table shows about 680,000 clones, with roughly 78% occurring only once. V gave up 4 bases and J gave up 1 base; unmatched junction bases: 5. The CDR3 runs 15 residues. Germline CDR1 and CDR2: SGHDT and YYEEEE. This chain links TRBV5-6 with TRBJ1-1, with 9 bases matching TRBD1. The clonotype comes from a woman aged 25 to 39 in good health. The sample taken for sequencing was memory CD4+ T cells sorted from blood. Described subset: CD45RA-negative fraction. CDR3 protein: CASSPRTGANTEAFF. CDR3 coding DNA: TGTGCCAGCAGCCCACGGACAGGGGCGAACACTGAAGCTTTCTTT. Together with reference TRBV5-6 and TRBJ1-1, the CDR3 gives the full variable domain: DAGVTQSPTHLIKTRGQQVTLRCSPKSGHDTVSWYQQALGQGPQFIFQYYEEEERQRGNFPDRFSGHQFPNYSSELNVNALLLGDSALYLCASSPRTGANTEAFFGQGTRLTVV.